The rows below give T cell receptor beta chains drawn from one sample of a study of PD-L1 blockade in urothelial cancer. Measured with immunoSEQ multiplex PCR; TCRdb has only the in-frame clones, and not every one. The sample carries more than 85,000 clones, roughly 84% recorded once. The sample here was PBMCs, taken around atezolizumab (anti-PD-L1) treatment. The receptors shown here come from a man aged 60 to 69 with urothelial cancer. Each CDR3 is given with its conserved first and last residue. Each record gives: CDR3 DNA, CDR3 protein, V gene, D gene, J gene, clone size. D genes are given only for firm matches. Size tells how often a clone was seen (once, few, many) or the class of an expanded clone, and some rows leave it out.

DNA: TGTGCCAGCAGCCCGGGACTAGCTCACACAGATACGCAGTATTTT
CDR3: CASSPGLAHTDTQYF
V: TRBV7-3
D: TRBD2
J: TRBJ2-3
size: .

DNA: TGTGCCAGTAGTTCAGGGGAGTATGGCTACACCTTC
CDR3: CASSSGEYGYTF
V: TRBV19
D: .
J: TRBJ1-2
size: few

DNA: TGTGCCACCAGCAGGGGCACAGGACGAATGAACACTGAAGCTTTCTTT
CDR3: CATSRGTGRMNTEAFF
V: TRBV15
D: .
J: TRBJ1-1
size: .

DNA: TGCGCCAGCAGCTCGACAGGGCCTTCTAACTATGGCTACACCTTC
CDR3: CASSSTGPSNYGYTF
V: TRBV5-1
D: TRBD1
J: TRBJ1-2
size: .

DNA: TGTGCCAGCTCACCACCGTGGACAGGGTTCAACTATGGCTACACCTTC
CDR3: CASSPPWTGFNYGYTF
V: TRBV18
D: TRBD1
J: TRBJ1-2
size: .

DNA: TGTGCCAGCAGTAAGGGACAGGGCAACTATGGCTACACCTTC
CDR3: CASSKGQGNYGYTF
V: TRBV25-1
D: TRBD1
J: TRBJ1-2
size: .

DNA: TGTGCCAGCAGCCTGGGACTAGCGGGCCGAAACAATGAGCAGTTCTTC
CDR3: CASSLGLAGRNNEQFF
V: TRBV5-4
D: TRBD2
J: TRBJ2-1
size: .

DNA: TGTGCCAGCAGACCGGGACTAATAAACACCGGGGAGCTGTTTTTT
CDR3: CASRPGLINTGELFF
V: TRBV6-5
D: TRBD2
J: TRBJ2-2
size: .

DNA: TGTGCCTGGAGTCTAGGACTAGCGGGAGGCGGGGAGCTGTTTTTT
CDR3: CAWSLGLAGGGELFF
V: TRBV30
D: TRBD2
J: TRBJ2-2
size: .

DNA: TGTGCCAGCTCACCATACGTCTCCCAGGACACTGAAGCTTTCTTT
CDR3: CASSPYVSQDTEAFF
V: TRBV18
D: .
J: TRBJ1-1
size: .

DNA: TGTGCCAGCAGCTTGTTCGCAGCCCAGGGGGCGGGCTATGGCTACACCTTC
CDR3: CASSLFAAQGAGYGYTF
V: TRBV5-4
D: TRBD1
J: TRBJ1-2
size: few

DNA: TGCGCCAGCAGCTTGGCCGCGGGACAGGACTACGAGCAGTACTTC
CDR3: CASSLAAGQDYEQYF
V: TRBV5-1
D: TRBD1
J: TRBJ2-7
size: .

DNA: TGTGCCAGCAGCTTAATGGCCCAGGGGGTCCAGCCCCAGCATTTT
CDR3: CASSLMAQGVQPQHF
V: TRBV11-2
D: TRBD1
J: TRBJ1-5
size: .

DNA: TGCGCCAGCAGCTCCAATCCCGGGACAGGGGCCTACAATGAGCAGTTCTTC
CDR3: CASSSNPGTGAYNEQFF
V: TRBV5-1
D: TRBD1
J: TRBJ2-1
size: .

DNA: TGTGCCAGCACCCTACTAGGGTCAGGTGAGCAGTTCTTC
CDR3: CASTLLGSGEQFF
V: TRBV7-9
D: .
J: TRBJ2-1
size: .

DNA: TGTGCCAGCAGCCCACCACAGGGGGGGGATCAGCCCCAGCATTTT
CDR3: CASSPPQGGDQPQHF
V: TRBV6-6
D: TRBD1
J: TRBJ1-5
size: .

DNA: TGCGCCAGCAGTCTAGGACTAGCGGCAACCTACGAGCAGTACTTC
CDR3: CASSLGLAATYEQYF
V: TRBV5-1
D: TRBD2
J: TRBJ2-7
size: .

DNA: TGTGCCAGCAGGCACGGACTAGCGTCCTACAATGAGCAGTTCTTC
CDR3: CASRHGLASYNEQFF
V: TRBV27
D: TRBD2
J: TRBJ2-1
size: .

DNA: TGTGCCAGCAGCGCGTCCGACAGAACGAATTCACCCCTCCACTTT
CDR3: CASSASDRTNSPLHF
V: TRBV9
D: .
J: TRBJ1-6
size: once

DNA: TGTGCCAGCAGCTACACGGCAGGTAGCACAGATACGCAGTATTTT
CDR3: CASSYTAGSTDTQYF
V: TRBV11-2
D: .
J: TRBJ2-3
size: .

DNA: TGTGCCTGGAAACTAGCGGGAGCGAAGGCCGGGGAGCTGTTTTTT
CDR3: CAWKLAGAKAGELFF
V: TRBV30
D: TRBD2
J: TRBJ2-2
size: once

DNA: TGTGCCAGCAGGCGAGCGGGGGGCTCTGAGACCCAGTACTTC
CDR3: CASRRAGGSETQYF
V: TRBV6-5
D: TRBD2
J: TRBJ2-5
size: .

DNA: TGTGCCAGCAGCTTAGGCCGAGTCAATGAGCAGTTCTTC
CDR3: CASSLGRVNEQFF
V: TRBV11-2
D: .
J: TRBJ2-1
size: .

DNA: TGTGCCAGCAGCTCAGCAGGTAGCCCGAACGAGCAGTACTTC
CDR3: CASSSAGSPNEQYF
V: TRBV7-2
D: .
J: TRBJ2-7
size: few

DNA: TGTGCCAGCAGTAGGACAGGGGGCCTTGGCTACACCTTC
CDR3: CASSRTGGLGYTF
V: TRBV27
D: TRBD1
J: TRBJ1-2
size: .

DNA: TGTGCCAGCTCAGCCAGGAACACTGAAGCTTTCTTT
CDR3: CASSARNTEAFF
V: TRBV18
D: .
J: TRBJ1-1
size: few

DNA: TGTGCCAGTAGTATGAGCGGGGGGCGAGACAATCAGCCCCAGCATTTT
CDR3: CASSMSGGRDNQPQHF
V: TRBV19
D: .
J: TRBJ1-5
size: once

DNA: TGTGCCAGCAGGGGGTGGGGGAGCGGGGCCAAAAACATTCAGTACTTC
CDR3: CASRGWGSGAKNIQYF
V: TRBV6-4
D: .
J: TRBJ2-4
size: .

DNA: TGTGCCAGCGCAGATACCACAGGGTCGCTTCAGCCCCAGCATTTT
CDR3: CASADTTGSLQPQHF
V: TRBV9
D: .
J: TRBJ1-5
size: .

DNA: TGCGCCAGCAGCTTGGGACTAGCGGGGACCTACGAGCAGTACTTC
CDR3: CASSLGLAGTYEQYF
V: TRBV5-1
D: TRBD2
J: TRBJ2-7
size: .

DNA: TGTGCCAGCAGCACGCGACATGATCGATCCTACGAGCAGTACTTC
CDR3: CASSTRHDRSYEQYF
V: TRBV7-8
D: .
J: TRBJ2-7
size: many

DNA: TGCAGCGTTGAAGGGATAGGGGCCCACTCCTACGAGCAGTACTTC
CDR3: CSVEGIGAHSYEQYF
V: TRBV29-1
D: .
J: TRBJ2-7
size: .

DNA: TGTGCCAGCAGCTCCGACAGGCTCCATGGCTACACCTTC
CDR3: CASSSDRLHGYTF
V: TRBV7-2
D: .
J: TRBJ1-2
size: .

DNA: TGTGCCAGCAGTTTGGGGCAGGAAAATTCACCCCTCCACTTT
CDR3: CASSLGQENSPLHF
V: TRBV28
D: .
J: TRBJ1-6
size: .

DNA: TGTGCCAGCAGTGAACGTGGCCGGGGCAATCAGCCCCAGCATTTT
CDR3: CASSERGRGNQPQHF
V: TRBV6-1
D: .
J: TRBJ1-5
size: .

DNA: TGTGCCAGCAGTGGCACAGGGGGGGCCAACGTCCTGACTTTC
CDR3: CASSGTGGANVLTF
V: TRBV2
D: .
J: TRBJ2-6
size: once

DNA: TGTGCCAGCAGTGAAGAAGGGAGGTCGTCCAATGAGCAGTTCTTC
CDR3: CASSEEGRSSNEQFF
V: TRBV6-1
D: .
J: TRBJ2-1
size: .

DNA: TGTGCCAGCAGACGTAATCGACTAAGGGCAGGGGGACAGCCCCAGCATTTT
CDR3: CASRRNRLRAGGQPQHF
V: TRBV28
D: TRBD1
J: TRBJ1-5
size: .

DNA: TGTGCCAGCAGCGTAGCGGGGTACAATGAGCAGTTCTTC
CDR3: CASSVAGYNEQFF
V: TRBV9
D: .
J: TRBJ2-1
size: .

DNA: TGTGCCAGCAGTTTACGGCAGGGAAGTCAGCCCCAGCATTTT
CDR3: CASSLRQGSQPQHF
V: TRBV28
D: .
J: TRBJ1-5
size: .

DNA: TGTGCCAGCAGCTTAGCGGCGGCAAGCTCCTACGAGCAGTACTTC
CDR3: CASSLAAASSYEQYF
V: TRBV7-8
D: .
J: TRBJ2-7
size: .

DNA: TGTGCCAGCAGTAGAGACAGATTCAATCAGCCCCAGCATTTT
CDR3: CASSRDRFNQPQHF
V: TRBV28
D: .
J: TRBJ1-5
size: few

DNA: TGTGCCAGCAGTAGCGGGGCTAGCACAGATACGCAGTATTTT
CDR3: CASSSGASTDTQYF
V: TRBV11-3
D: TRBD2
J: TRBJ2-3
size: .

DNA: TGTGCCAGCAGGGGCCCCGGGACAGCTAACTATGGCTACACCTTC
CDR3: CASRGPGTANYGYTF
V: TRBV5-6
D: TRBD1
J: TRBJ1-2
size: .

DNA: TGTGCCAGCAGCCCCTGGGGGGACCACGAGCAGTACTTC
CDR3: CASSPWGDHEQYF
V: TRBV6-5
D: .
J: TRBJ2-7
size: .

DNA: TGTGCCAGCACCTACAGTCACTATAATTCACCCCTCCACTTT
CDR3: CASTYSHYNSPLHF
V: TRBV21-1
D: .
J: TRBJ1-6
size: .

DNA: TGTGCCAGCAGCTTAGGAGGGGGTGAAAAACTGTTTTTT
CDR3: CASSLGGGEKLFF
V: TRBV7-2
D: .
J: TRBJ1-4
size: .

DNA: TGTGCCAGCAGGGGACTAGCGGGGAACATTCAGTACTTC
CDR3: CASRGLAGNIQYF
V: TRBV27
D: TRBD2
J: TRBJ2-4
size: .

DNA: TGTGCCAGCAGCTTTGGACAGGGTGAGCCTTCACCCCTCCACTTT
CDR3: CASSFGQGEPSPLHF
V: TRBV7-9
D: TRBD1
J: TRBJ1-6
size: .

DNA: TGTGCCAGCACCCAGACCGGGACAGTTGGAAACACCATATATTTT
CDR3: CASTQTGTVGNTIYF
V: TRBV6-1
D: TRBD1
J: TRBJ1-3
size: .

DNA: TGTGCCATCGGAGCCGCAGATACGCAGTATTTT
CDR3: CAIGAADTQYF
V: TRBV10-3
D: .
J: TRBJ2-3
size: .

DNA: TGTGCCAGCAGCTTGGTCCCTGGACAGGGAGGAGAGACCCAGTACTTC
CDR3: CASSLVPGQGGETQYF
V: TRBV5-4
D: TRBD1
J: TRBJ2-5
size: .

DNA: TGCGCCAGCAGCTTGGTTCGACTAGACACCGGGGAGCTGTTTTTT
CDR3: CASSLVRLDTGELFF
V: TRBV5-1
D: .
J: TRBJ2-2
size: .

DNA: TGTGCCAGCAGCCAACCGGGACAGGGTTCAGATACGCAGTATTTT
CDR3: CASSQPGQGSDTQYF
V: TRBV11-2
D: TRBD1
J: TRBJ2-3
size: .

DNA: TGTGCCAGTAGTTCCAGGGGGCGCAGTCAGCCCCAGCATTTT
CDR3: CASSSRGRSQPQHF
V: TRBV19
D: TRBD1
J: TRBJ1-5
size: .